Below are 17 T cell receptor beta chains sequenced from a single sample in a study of OX40 agonist ivuxolimab in advanced cancers. The protocol was immunoSEQ multiplex PCR, while the TCRdb copy is restricted to in-frame clones and leaves out a portion. This table holds tens of thousands of clones, 65% to 80% found once. The specimen was CD4+ or CD8+ T cells sorted from blood, collected in a trial of the OX40 agonist ivuxolimab. The receptor set was obtained from an adult with an advanced solid tumor such as melanoma, head and neck, liver or kidney cancer.

The sample holds one count of this clone. The gene calls are TRBV27 and TRBJ2-7; D is perhaps TRBD1 or TRBD2 (5 bases each). V gave up 3 bases and J gave up 2 bases, with 11 bases separating them. CDR3 size: 14 residues. Germline assignment: CDR1 MNHEY and CDR2 SMNVEV (reference sequence). Written as DNA, the CDR3 is TGTGCCAGCAGTTTCCGGGACGGAGCCTACGAGCAGTACTTC. Its translation: CASSFRDGAYEQYF.

The chain carries TRBV4-1 and TRBJ1-2, with 7 bases identical to TRBD1. Germline values: CDR1 MGHRA, CDR2 YSYEKL. Trimming at V came to 3 bases and at J to 2 bases, leaving 9 bases not matched to a gene. The CDR3 runs 16 residues. CDR3 coding DNA: TGCGCCAGCAGCCAGGAGCCGGGACAGCTAAACTATGGCTACACCTTC. This codes for CASSQEPGQLNYGYTF.

This chain uses TRBV5-1 with TRBJ1-2, with TRBD1 matching 11 bases. With V trimmed by 4 bases and J by 8 bases, 7 bases remained unmatched. Germline V CDR1 and CDR2: SGHRS, YFSETQ. The CDR3 runs 14 residues. CDR3 region: CASSHGQGAGGYTF. CDR3 nucleotide sequence: TGCGCCAGCAGCCACGGACAGGGGGCGGGAGGCTACACCTTC.

The rearrangement joins TRBV15 to TRBJ2-3; D ambiguous. The CDR3 is 13 residues long. The germline V gene encodes CDR1 LNHNV and CDR2 YYDKDF (reference sequence). V lost 0 bases and J lost 8, with 9 bases in between. For the CDR3, the DNA is TGTGCCACCAGCAGAGATGTGGCGGCTACGCAGTATTTT. It encodes CATSRDVAATQYF.

Only a few counts were recorded for this clone. The chain recombines TRBV6-1 with TRBJ1-3, with D perhaps TRBD1 (6 bases). The CDR3 is 14 residues long. Trimming stripped 8 bases from V and 2 bases from J, with 13 bases between. CDR1 and CDR2 (germline): MNHNS, SASEGT. This CDR3 is CASAAGHTGNTIYF. The CDR3 DNA reads TGTGCCAGCGCTGCGGGACATACTGGAAACACCATATATTTT.

The V and J genes are TRBV4-1 and TRBJ2-1, with TRBD2 identical over 9 bases. CDR3 length: 17 residues. The V and J ends lost 0 bases and 9 bases, in that order; junction bases with no gene match: 12. Germline V gene lookup returns CDR1 MGHRA and CDR2 YSYEKL. The CDR3 protein is CASSQDPRAGGLGEQFF. The CDR3 nucleotides read TGCGCCAGCAGCCAAGACCCGCGGGCGGGAGGGCTTGGTGAGCAGTTCTTC.

The CDR3 coding sequence is TGCGCCAGCAGCTTAAGACAGGGGCCCAGCGAGCAGTACTTC. It encodes CASSLRQGPSEQYF. The chain links TRBV5-1 to TRBJ2-7; the match to TRBD1 covers 8 bases. V lost 2 bases to trimming and J lost 6 bases; unmatched junction nucleotides: 7. CDR3 size: 14 residues. CDR1 is SGHRS and CDR2 is YFSETQ in the germline V gene.

Written as DNA, the CDR3 is TGTGCCAGCAGCCCCCTGGACCTGAGAAATGAGCAGTTCTTC. Translating it yields CASSPLDLRNEQFF. This chain connects TRBV9 to TRBJ2-1; D uncertain. The germline V gene encodes CDR1 SGDLS and CDR2 YYNGEE. The V and J ends lost 4 bases and 7 bases respectively, with 15 bases between them. This CDR3 is 14 amino acids long.

This clone has more than one count but fewer than ten. V and J are TRBV19 and TRBJ1-5, with D hard to call. Germline CDR1 is LNHDA and CDR2 is SQIVND (reference sequence). This CDR3 region has 13 residues. V lost 5 bases and J 7 bases, leaving 12 bases between the germline ends. In DNA form, the CDR3 reads TGTGCCAGTAGTGACCGTCGGAGGCAGCCCCAGCATTTT. It encodes CASSDRRRQPQHF.

This clone was counted once. The rearrangement uses TRBV6-6 and TRBJ2-7; TRBD1 aligns across 7 bases. J lost 0 bases, V lost 7 bases, and 6 bases had no gene match. The length of the CDR3 is 14 residues. Germline V gene lookup returns CDR1 MNHNY and CDR2 SVGAGI (reference sequence). CDR3 loop: CASTIQGSSYEQYF. The CDR3 nucleotides read TGTGCCAGCACCATACAGGGGAGCTCCTACGAGCAGTACTTC.

The sample holds one count of this clone. The CDR3 DNA follows: TGTGCCAGCAGCTCAAGCAACGGGGGTGGCAATCAGCCCCAGCATTTT. This gives the protein CASSSSNGGGNQPQHF. The chain uses TRBV7-9 and TRBJ1-5; D may be TRBD1 (5 bases). The V gene's germline CDR1 is SEHNR and CDR2 FQNEAQ (reference sequence). The germline V and J ends were trimmed by 4 bases and 2 bases, with 15 bases remaining between them. The CDR3 extends over 16 amino acids.

The chain carries TRBV6-5 and TRBJ1-4; 9 positions match TRBD1. The CDR3 totals 14 residues. The J segment lost 7 bases and the V segment lost 6 bases, leaving 6 bases of the junction unmatched. Germline CDR1 and CDR2: MNHEY and SVGAGI. The DNA of the CDR3 is TGTGCCAGCAGAGTACAGGGGGCGGGTGAAAAACTGTTTTTT. The encoded protein is CASRVQGAGEKLFF.

This clone was detected once. The chain carries TRBV28 and TRBJ2-7, with 8 positions matching TRBD2. V gave up 4 bases and J gave up 0 bases; unmatched junction bases: 11. CDR3 length equals 17 residues. CDR1 and CDR2 (germline): MDHEN, SYDVKM. The CDR3 coding sequence is TGTGCCAGCAGTTCGGTCCTAGCGGGTCCGATCTCCTACGAGCAGTACTTC. The encoded protein is CASSSVLAGPISYEQYF.

CDR3 DNA sequence: TGTGCCAGTAGTGGTTCGGGCAGGCGGGTCACCGGGGAGCTGTTTTTT. It encodes CASSGSGRRVTGELFF. V gene TRBV19 combines with J gene TRBJ2-2, with D perhaps matching TRBD2 (5 bases). V lost 5 bases, J lost 4 bases, and 17 bases lay in between. The germline V gene encodes CDR1 LNHDA and CDR2 SQIVND (reference sequence). This CDR3 comprises 16 residues.

J is TRBJ2-7 and V is TRBV7-9; TRBD2 matches at 9 bases. This CDR3 comprises 15 residues. Germline V CDR1 and CDR2: SEHNR, FQNEAQ (reference sequence). V shed 1 base and J 2 bases; nucleotides not matched to a gene: 3. The CDR3 DNA reads as TGTGCCAGCAGCTTAGGAGCGGGGGGCCCCTACGAGCAGTACTTC. Protein: CASSLGAGGPYEQYF.

This clone showed up just once. No DNA is shown, since the ends of the CDR3 on it are uncertain; the CDR3 is the one TCRdb lists. The rearrangement uses TRBV12-1 and TRBJ2-5. TRBV12-1 is a pseudogene locus. A total of 16 residues make up the CDR3, ends included. The chain's CDR3 is CASSPPGWGLGTEQYF.

The rearrangement links TRBV19 to TRBJ1-2; 9 bases agree with TRBD1. Germline V CDR1 and CDR2: LNHDA, SQIVND (reference sequence). The V gene end was trimmed by 2 bases and the J gene end by 8 bases; junction bases not matched to a gene: 9. The CDR3 runs 15 residues. CDR3 DNA sequence: TGTGCCAGTAGTATAAGGGGGGGACAGGGAGACGGCTACACCTTC. Its protein product is CASSIRGGQGDGYTF.